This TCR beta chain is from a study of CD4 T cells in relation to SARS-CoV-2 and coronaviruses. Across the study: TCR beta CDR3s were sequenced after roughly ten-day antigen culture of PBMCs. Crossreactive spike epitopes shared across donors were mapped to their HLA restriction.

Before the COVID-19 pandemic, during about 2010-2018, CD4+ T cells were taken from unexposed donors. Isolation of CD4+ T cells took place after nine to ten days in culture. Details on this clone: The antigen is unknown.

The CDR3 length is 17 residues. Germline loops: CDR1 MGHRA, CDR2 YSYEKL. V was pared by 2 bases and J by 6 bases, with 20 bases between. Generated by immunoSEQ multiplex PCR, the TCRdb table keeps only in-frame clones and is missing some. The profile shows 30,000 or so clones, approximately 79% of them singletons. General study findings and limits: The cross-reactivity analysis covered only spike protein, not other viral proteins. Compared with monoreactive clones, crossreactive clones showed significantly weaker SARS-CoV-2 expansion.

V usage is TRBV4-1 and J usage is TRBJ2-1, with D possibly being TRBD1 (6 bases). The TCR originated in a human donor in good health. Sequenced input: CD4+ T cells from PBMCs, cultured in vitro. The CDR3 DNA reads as TGCGCCAGCAGCCAACCAGGGATGAGGAGAGGGGGCAATGAGCAGTTCTTC. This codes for CASSQPGMRRGGNEQFF.